The 9 T cell receptor beta chains presented below share a single source sample, sequenced in a study of T cell repertoires in cytomegalovirus infection. MiXCR, run by TCRdb on the reads, gives a single entry per CDR3 protein. The table lists approximately 500,000 distinct CDR3 sequences, more than 20% of them singletons. The sample consisted of PBMCs. Receptor source: a human donor in good health (CMV status not recorded). Some clones in this sample may be carry-over from other donors' samples.

This clonotype was detected only a few times. The chain has TRBV27 and TRBJ2-2; tentative D call: TRBD1 (6 bases). Germline loops: CDR1 MNHEY, CDR2 SMNVEV (reference sequence). CDR3 size: 14 residues. Trimming left V 7 bases short and J 1 base short, with 10 bases between. CDR3 amino acids: CASTTGRNTGELFF. The CDR3 DNA follows: TGTGCCAGCACTACAGGGCGGAACACCGGGGAGCTGTTTTTT.

In its sample, this clonotype was seen a few times. J is TRBJ1-2 and V is TRBV12-3 or TRBV12-4; tentative D call: TRBD1 (6 bases). The CDR3 has 12 residues. Trimming pared 3 bases from V and 9 bases from J, leaving 11 bases between. The CDR3 nucleotides read TGTGCCAGCAGTTTGTCAGGACAGAGCTACACCTTC. Residues: CASSLSGQSYTF.

Ten or more counts support this clonotype. J is TRBJ2-2 and V is TRBV12-3 or TRBV12-4; 7 bases fit TRBD2. This CDR3 is built from 15 residues. The V and J ends lost 4 bases and 3 bases, in that order; junction bases with no gene match: 5. CDR3 coding DNA: TGTGCCAGCAGTTCGACTAGCAGTGACACCGGGGAGCTGTTTTTT. This codes for CASSSTSSDTGELFF.

Here the CDR3 DNA reads TGTGCCAGCTCACCAGGGGCCCGGGACAGGGGGCGCGGTGACACCGGGGAGCTGTTTTTT. Amino acid sequence: CASSPGARDRGRGDTGELFF. The chain links TRBV18 to TRBJ2-2; 12 bases are a match to TRBD1. Germline lookup yields CDR1 KGHSH and CDR2 LQKENI. V shed 2 bases, J shed 3 bases, and the junction held 13 bases outside the gene matches. CDR3 length equals 20 residues.

The genes are TRBV6-6 and TRBJ2-7; the D gene is possibly TRBD1 (7 bases). The germline V gene has CDR1 MNHNY and CDR2 SVGAGI (reference sequence). V was shortened by 7 bases and J by 2 bases, with 18 bases between the two germline ends. The CDR3 totals 15 residues. CDR3 residues: CASTQRAGGTYEQYF. The CDR3 DNA reads TGTGCCAGCACCCAGCGGGCAGGGGGAACCTACGAGCAGTACTTC.

The gene calls are TRBV15 and TRBJ1-2; 9 bases map to TRBD1. This CDR3 is built from 15 residues. Germline values: CDR1 LNHNV, CDR2 YYDKDF (reference sequence). The J segment lost 2 bases and the V segment lost 1 base, leaving 2 bases of the junction unmatched. CDR3 nucleotide sequence: TGTGCCACCAGCAGAGTCGGGACAGGGAACTATGGCTACACCTTC. Translating it yields CATSRVGTGNYGYTF.

This clonotype showed up just a few times. The chain joins TRBV11-2 to TRBJ2-1; D may be TRBD2 (5 bases). CDR3 length: 15 residues. Deletions cut 1 base from V and 9 bases from J, with 16 bases between. CDR1 SGHAT and CDR2 FQNNGV come from the germline V gene. The CDR3 loop is CASSLAGVISGEQFF. The CDR3 region has the DNA TGTGCCAGCAGCTTAGCCGGGGTTATCTCGGGTGAGCAGTTCTTC. Together with reference TRBV11-2 and TRBJ2-1, the CDR3 gives the full variable domain: EAGVAQSPRYKIIEKRQSVAFWCNPISGHATLYWYQQILGQGPKLLIQFQNNGVVDDSQLPKDRFSAERLKGVDSTLKIQPAKLEDSAVYLCASSLAGVISGEQFFGPGTRLTVL.

This clonotype has just a few counts. CDR3 loop: CASSEGQGAPGNTIYF. CDR3 DNA sequence: TGTGCCAGCAGCGAAGGACAGGGGGCGCCTGGAAACACCATATATTTT. V and J are TRBV7-8 and TRBJ1-3; 11 nucleotides match TRBD1. This CDR3 has 16 residues. The trim removed 5 bases at V and 2 bases at J, leaving 5 bases unmatched. CDR1 and CDR2 (germline): SGHVS, FQNEAQ.

This clonotype occurred a few times. The chain recombines TRBV5-1 with TRBJ2-6; weak D call: TRBD1 (6 bases). Trimming left V 4 bases short and J 0 bases short, with 23 bases between. CDR1 is SGHRS and CDR2 is YFSETQ in the germline V gene. CDR3 length: 20 amino acids. The CDR3 here is CASSKKVGFTGTSGANVLTF. CDR3 in DNA: TGCGCCAGCAGCAAGAAAGTAGGCTTTACAGGGACCTCTGGGGCCAACGTCCTGACTTTC.